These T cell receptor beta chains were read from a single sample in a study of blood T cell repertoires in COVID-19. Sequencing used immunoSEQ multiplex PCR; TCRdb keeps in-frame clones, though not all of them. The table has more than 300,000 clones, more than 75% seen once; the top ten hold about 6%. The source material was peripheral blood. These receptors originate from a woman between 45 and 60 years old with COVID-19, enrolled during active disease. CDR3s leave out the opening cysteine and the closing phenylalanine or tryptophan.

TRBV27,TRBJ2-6,ASSSILGGANVLT
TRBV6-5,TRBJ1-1,ASSRGTGNTEAF
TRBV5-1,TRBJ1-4,ASSLEGSTNEKLF
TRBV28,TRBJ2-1,ASSIAGDSYNEQF
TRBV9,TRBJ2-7,ASSAGAGGLAGEGYEQY
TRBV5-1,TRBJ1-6,ASSSQGGNSPLH
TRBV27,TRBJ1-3,ARRPRQEGWSGNTIY
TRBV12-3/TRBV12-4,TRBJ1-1,ASIWGPGTEAF
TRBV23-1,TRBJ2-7,ASSAGTRTYEQY
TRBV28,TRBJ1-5,ASAVINQPQH
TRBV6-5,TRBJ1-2,ASSPGGERYT
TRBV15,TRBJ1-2,ATSRREGTATNYGYT
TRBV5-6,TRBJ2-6,ASSFNQGLAGANVLT
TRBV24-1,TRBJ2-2,ATSDWGTGEPTGELF
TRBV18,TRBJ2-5,ASSRIAGEQETQY
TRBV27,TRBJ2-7,ASSLAGSYEQY
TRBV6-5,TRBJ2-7,ASIRGQGSYEQY
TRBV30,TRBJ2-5,AWSTGAETQY
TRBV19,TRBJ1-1,ASSIGTAGMNTEAF
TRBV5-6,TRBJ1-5,ASSRGFSNQPQH
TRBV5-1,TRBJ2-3,ASSSGDRTDTQY
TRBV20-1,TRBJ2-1,SASQTSVPRSEQF
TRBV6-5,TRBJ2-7,ASRDRAFGYEQY
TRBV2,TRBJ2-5,ASDTTGILETQY
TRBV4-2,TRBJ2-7,ASSPGTARIGYEQY
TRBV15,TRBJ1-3,ATSRGALFGTGNTIY
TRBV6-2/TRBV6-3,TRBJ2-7,ASRRDRIYEQY
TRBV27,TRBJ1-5,ASSLASYQPQH
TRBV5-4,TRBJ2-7,ASSGKQGSYEQY
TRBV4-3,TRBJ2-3,ASSPVTGGADTQY
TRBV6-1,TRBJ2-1,ASSEASVASYNEQF
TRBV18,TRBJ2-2,ASSPNLLLTGELF
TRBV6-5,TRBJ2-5,ASSSAGVGTETQY
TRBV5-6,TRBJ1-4,ASSFGGGNEKLF
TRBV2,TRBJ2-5,ASSETEYQETQY
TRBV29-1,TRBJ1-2,SVERDRGANYGYT
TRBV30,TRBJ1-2,ACQDRAYGYGYT
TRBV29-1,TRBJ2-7,SVGSGRTSYEQY
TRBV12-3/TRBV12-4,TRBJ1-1,ASSKWGDTEAF
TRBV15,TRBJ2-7,ATSSGTSPAYEQY
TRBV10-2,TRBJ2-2,ASREVAGNTGELF
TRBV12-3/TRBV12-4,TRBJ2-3,ASSKGGWDTQY
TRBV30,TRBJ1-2,AWSVRRGYT
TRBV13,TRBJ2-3,ASRKIRDRGPDTQY
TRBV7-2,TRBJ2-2,ASSFARQGNTGELF
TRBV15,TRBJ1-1,ATSRDPGGNTEAF
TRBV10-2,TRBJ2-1,ASSPSGQGSSSYNEQF
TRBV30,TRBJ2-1,AWSVVTENNEQF
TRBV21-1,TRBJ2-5,ASSNPGLETQY
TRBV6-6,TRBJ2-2,ASSTLLALNTGELF
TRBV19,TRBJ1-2,ASSFRRDGYGYT